This T cell receptor beta chain was identified in a study of tumor-infiltrating lymphocytes in primary liver carcinoma. The wider study: Through surgical resection, the patients' primary liver carcinoma was treated. Staged T1-T3 N0M0, the tumors had sizes that ranged from roughly 4 to 10 cm across. Samples had roughly 3.5 to 8 million productive TCRbeta reads, comparable between tissue types.

For blood RNA, unsorted whole blood served as the source, and germline DNA was extracted too. Patients were treatment-naive with chronic HBV infection. Starting from about 0.5 ug of total RNA, TCR beta cDNA was produced with a primer in the constant region. Slightly modified ARM-PCR with three nested multiplex PCR rounds yielded TCR beta libraries. TCRdb re-derived calls from the multiplex PCR reads in MiXCR, one entry per CDR3 protein. The sample records approximately 310,000 distinct CDR3 sequences, 50% to 70% being singletons. This clonotype appeared once. A single base separates this from a much larger clone, so it may be a read error. Given the absence of the conserved phenylalanine or tryptophan at the CDR3 end, a read error is likely. The TCR comes from a man in his forties or fifties with primary liver carcinoma and hepatitis B virus infection. Sequenced: peripheral blood.

CDR3 coding DNA: TGTGCCAGCAGTGAGTTGGGCCCAGGCCTGTCCCAGCATATT. This gives the protein CASSELGPGLSQHI. The chain links TRBV6-1 to TRBJ1-5; D is unclear. CDR3 length equals 14 residues. Trimming took 3 bases from V and 11 from J, leaving 17 bases between them. Germline CDR1 is MNHNS and CDR2 is SASEGT.